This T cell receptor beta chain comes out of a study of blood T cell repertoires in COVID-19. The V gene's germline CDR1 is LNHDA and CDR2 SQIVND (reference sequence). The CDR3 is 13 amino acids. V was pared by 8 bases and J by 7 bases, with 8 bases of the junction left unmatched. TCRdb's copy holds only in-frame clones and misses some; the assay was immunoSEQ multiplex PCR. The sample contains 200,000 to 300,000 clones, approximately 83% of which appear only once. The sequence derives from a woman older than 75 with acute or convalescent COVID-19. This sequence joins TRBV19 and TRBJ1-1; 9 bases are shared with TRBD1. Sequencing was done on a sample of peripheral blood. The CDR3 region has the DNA TGTGCCAGTTCGGACAGGGGACGAGATGAAGCTTTCTTT. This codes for CASSDRGRDEAFF.